A single sample gave rise to the 21 T cell receptor beta chains below, sequenced in a study of blood T cell repertoires in COVID-19. Sequencing used immunoSEQ multiplex PCR; TCRdb keeps in-frame clones, though not all of them. Of roughly 200,000 clones listed, 88% are singletons. The sample consisted of peripheral blood. These receptors all stem from a man aged 65-85 years with acute or convalescent COVID-19.

The gene calls are TRBV4-1 and TRBJ1-5; possibly TRBD1 for D (5 bases). Germline V lookup: CDR1 MGHRA, CDR2 YSYEKL. The CDR3 has 16 amino acids. Between the trimmed V and J ends, which lost 0 bases and 1 base, there was a span of 10 bases. In nucleotides, the CDR3 is TGCGCCAGCAGCCAAGAATCGGCAGGGAGCAATCAGCCCCAGCATTTT. Protein product: CASSQESAGSNQPQHF.

The rearrangement links TRBV7-2 to TRBJ1-1; D remains unclear. Trimming removed 1 base at V and 7 bases at J, with 4 bases between. Looked up from germline, CDR1 is SGHTA and CDR2 is FQGNSA. The CDR3 is 11 amino acids. CDR3 protein: CASSLGHEAFF. CDR3 DNA: TGTGCCAGCAGCTTAGGACATGAAGCTTTCTTT.

In its sample, this clone was seen a few times. V gene TRBV29-1 combines with J gene TRBJ2-7, with D possibly matching TRBD1 (5 bases). Germline-derived CDR1 and CDR2 are SQVTM and ANQGSEA. The CDR3 is 13 amino acids. Trimming removed 3 bases at V and 0 bases at J, with 9 bases between. CDR3 loop: CSVEGPSSYEQYF. The CDR3 coding sequence is TGCAGCGTTGAGGGGCCTAGCTCCTACGAGCAGTACTTC.

This chain links TRBV9 with TRBJ2-5; TRBD2 aligns across 8 bases. This CDR3 is 15 amino acids long. The germline CDR1 and CDR2 sequences are SGDLS and YYNGEE. J was trimmed by 4 bases and V by 4 bases; bases with no gene match: 9. The DNA of the CDR3 is TGTGCCAGCAGCTCGAGGGCGGGAGGAGGAGAGACCCAGTACTTC. Amino acid sequence: CASSSRAGGGETQYF.

This rearrangement joins TRBV5-1 to TRBJ2-1, with D possibly being TRBD2 (6 bases). There are 15 residues in the CDR3. V gave up 2 bases and J gave up 6 bases, with 15 bases separating them. The germline V gene has CDR1 SGHRS and CDR2 YFSETQ. The CDR3 loop is CASSFIGEEINEQFF. Here the CDR3 DNA reads TGCGCCAGCAGCTTTATTGGGGAGGAAATCAATGAGCAGTTCTTC. Using reference TRBV5-1 and TRBJ2-1 for the parts outside the CDR3, the full variable domain is KAGVTQTPRYLIKTRGQQVTLSCSPISGHRSVSWYQQTPGQGLQFLFEYFSETQRNKGNFPGRFSGRQFSNSRSEMNVSTLELGDSALYLCASSFIGEEINEQFFGPGTRLTVL.

V gene TRBV5-4 combines with J gene TRBJ1-1, with 7 positions matching TRBD1. Germline CDR1 and CDR2: SGHNT and YYREEE (reference sequence). The CDR3 runs 15 residues. After removal of 2 bases from V and 1 base from J, the junction contained 5 bases not matched to a gene. The CDR3 coding sequence is TGTGCCAGCAGCTTAGCAGGGGGTAAGAACACTGAAGCTTTCTTT. The encoded protein is CASSLAGGKNTEAFF.

The table lists this clone with a count of one. The V and J genes are TRBV7-8 and TRBJ2-3; D is perhaps TRBD1 (5 bases). CDR3 length: 16 residues. V gave up 5 bases and J gave up 0 bases, with 15 bases separating them. Germline CDR1 SGHVS, CDR2 FQNEAQ. This chain's CDR3 is CASSPHRFFSTDTQYF. As DNA, the CDR3 is TGTGCCAGCAGCCCTCACAGGTTTTTTAGCACAGATACGCAGTATTTT.

This clone was seen ten or more times. The CDR3 loop is CASSSLTGEVGQPQHF. For the CDR3, the DNA is TGTGCCAGCAGTTCACTAACAGGCGAAGTAGGTCAGCCCCAGCATTTT. The chain carries TRBV6-2 or TRBV6-3 and TRBJ1-5; possibly TRBD1 for D (5 bases). Trimming shortened V by 4 bases and J by 6 bases, and 19 bases separated the two germline ends. The CDR3 loop spans 16 amino acids. Per germline, CDR1 MNHEY and CDR2 SVGEGT.

J is TRBJ2-6 and V is TRBV5-1; a possible D gene is TRBD1 (7 bases). Germline V gene lookup returns CDR1 SGHRS and CDR2 YFSETQ. The CDR3 spans 19 residues. The ends were cut back, 5 bases at V and 0 bases at J, with 21 bases in the middle. The CDR3 reads CASRLSDWGDSSGANVLTF. CDR3 in DNA: TGCGCCAGCAGGCTCTCCGATTGGGGGGACAGCTCTGGGGCCAACGTCCTGACTTTC.

The chain has TRBV5-8 and TRBJ2-7; D remains ambiguous. CDR1 is SGHTS and CDR2 is YDEGEE in the germline V gene. V shed 4 bases and J shed 4 bases, with 3 bases lying between them. The CDR3 is 10 amino acids. The CDR3, as DNA: TGTGCCAGCAGCCGTTACGAGCAGTACTTC. The encoded protein is CASSRYEQYF.

This clone was picked up one time. J is TRBJ2-2 and V is TRBV7-8; D might be TRBD1 (6 bases). The CDR3 is made up of 12 amino acids. Trimming removed 4 bases at V and 6 bases at J, with 6 bases between. The germline CDR1 and CDR2 sequences are SGHVS and FQNEAQ. CDR3 loop: CASSSGAGELFF. The CDR3 DNA reads TGTGCCAGCAGCTCAGGGGCCGGGGAGCTGTTTTTT.

The gene calls are TRBV19 and TRBJ1-5; no firm D call. V was clipped by 5 bases and J by 3 bases, with 14 bases between them. The germline V gene encodes CDR1 LNHDA and CDR2 SQIVND (reference sequence). The CDR3 extends over 15 amino acids. Here the CDR3 reads CASSLLSDYNQPQHF. CDR3 sequence (DNA): TGTGCCAGTAGTCTCTTGAGTGACTACAATCAGCCCCAGCATTTT.

The chain recombines TRBV29-1 with TRBJ1-2; 9 bases agree with TRBD1. V was pared by 5 bases and J by 8 bases, with 9 bases of the junction left unmatched. Germline CDR1 reads SQVTM; CDR2 reads ANQGSEA. The length of the CDR3 is 13 residues. The CDR3 loop reads CSVSGTGPRGYTF. In nucleotides, the CDR3 is TGCAGCGTTTCCGGGACAGGGCCGCGAGGCTACACCTTC.

This chain uses TRBV5-5 with TRBJ2-7; 9 nucleotides agree with TRBD2. Germline V gene lookup returns CDR1 SGHKS and CDR2 YYEKEE (reference sequence). CDR3 length equals 16 residues. Trimming took 1 base from V and 0 from J; bases not matched to a gene: 5. The CDR3 sequence: CASSLMLAGTSYEQYF. The CDR3 coding sequence is TGTGCCAGCAGCTTGATGCTAGCGGGGACCTCCTACGAGCAGTACTTC.

This chain connects TRBV9 to TRBJ1-2, with 7 bases matching TRBD1. J lost 8 bases, V lost 0 bases, and 13 bases had no gene match. Germline values: CDR1 SGDLS, CDR2 YYNGEE. This CDR3 has 16 residues. The CDR3 bases are TGTGCCAGCAGCGTAGAGGGGACAGTGCTTGGAGGAGGCTACACCTTC. Amino acids: CASSVEGTVLGGGYTF.

V gene TRBV3-1 (or the pseudogene TRBV3-2) combines with J gene TRBJ1-3; 7 bases map to TRBD1. Germline V CDR1 and CDR2: LGHDT, YNNKEL (reference sequence). The CDR3 spans 13 residues. With 1 base clipped from V and 11 bases from J, the junction kept 5 bases outside the gene matches. The CDR3 loop reads CASSQVLGQAIYF. CDR3 in DNA: TGTGCCAGCAGCCAAGTGTTAGGACAGGCCATATATTTT.

The chain recombines TRBV27 with TRBJ2-1; 13 nucleotides match TRBD2. The CDR3 is made up of 16 amino acids. Germline assignment: CDR1 MNHEY and CDR2 SMNVEV (reference sequence). Trimming at V came to 7 bases and at J to 9 bases, leaving 12 bases not matched to a gene. The CDR3 reads CASNSLGLAGAREQFF. CDR3 nucleotide sequence: TGTGCCAGCAACTCTCTAGGACTAGCGGGAGCGCGTGAGCAGTTCTTC.

This rearrangement joins TRBV5-5 to TRBJ1-1, with a weak D call TRBD1 (5 bases). The ends were cut back, 7 bases at V and 6 bases at J, with 22 bases in the middle. The CDR3 is made up of 15 amino acids. The V gene's germline CDR1 is SGHKS and CDR2 YYEKEE (reference sequence). As DNA, the CDR3 is TGTGCCAGCGGTCTGGGTGGGGGGTCAGGCCCTGAAGCTTTCTTT. Residues: CASGLGGGSGPEAFF.

J is TRBJ2-1 and V is TRBV19, with 11 bases aligning to TRBD2. The V and J ends lost 7 bases and 13 bases, in that order; junction bases with no gene match: 9. CDR3 length: 13 residues. The germline gives CDR1 LNHDA, CDR2 SQIVND (reference sequence). CDR3 loop: CASTSILAGEQFF. The CDR3 region has the DNA TGTGCCAGTACCTCCATACTAGCGGGAGAACAGTTCTTC.

The chain couples TRBV4-1 to TRBJ2-2; 7 positions match TRBD2. This CDR3 spans 15 amino acids. The germline CDR1 and CDR2 sequences are MGHRA and YSYEKL. Unmatched junction bases numbered 3, after V lost 0 bases and J lost 5 bases. The CDR3 DNA reads as TGCGCCAGCAGCCAAGATCGAGCGGGAACCGGGGAGCTGTTTTTT. This gives the protein CASSQDRAGTGELFF.

This clone occurred a few times. CDR3 residues: CASCVASAPSGNQPQHF. The CDR3 coding sequence is TGTGCCAGTTGCGTAGCCAGCGCGCCCTCGGGCAATCAGCCCCAGCATTTT. The V gene is TRBV19, the J gene TRBJ1-5, with D uncertain. The V gene's germline CDR1 is LNHDA and CDR2 SQIVND (reference sequence). CDR3 length equals 17 residues. V was pared by 8 bases and J by 2 bases, with 22 bases between. The entire variable domain, with the rest obtained from reference TRBV19 and TRBJ1-5, is as follows: DGGITQSPKYLFRKEGQNVTLSCEQNLNHDAMYWYRQDPGQGLRLIYYSQIVNDFQKGDIAEGYSVSREKKESFPLTVTSAQKNPTAFYLCASCVASAPSGNQPQHFGDGTRLSIL.